This T cell receptor beta chain was found in a study of blood T cell repertoires in COVID-19. Study background: Acute and convalescent COVID-19 specimens originated in the United States, Italy and Spain. Nucleic acid was either cDNA or gDNA, and it came from T cells, B-cell-depleted T cells, or PBMCs.

Per the authors' pipeline: Estimates of nucleated cell counts were drawn from the amplification of reference gene primers. Measured with immunoSEQ multiplex PCR; TCRdb has only the in-frame clones, and not every one. The DNA gave D and trimming, while V, J and clone size come from that table. This table has approximately 240,000 clones, over 75% appearing once. This clone has only one observation. Cohort placement rested on clinical history that participants reported themselves. CDR1 SEHNR and CDR2 FQNEAQ come from the germline V gene (reference sequence). Losses at the gene ends were 5 bases for V and 4 bases for J; bases not matched to a gene: 6. This CDR3 has 15 amino acids.

The sample consisted of PBMCs or T cells enriched from blood (not recorded which). J is TRBJ1-5 and V is TRBV7-9, with TRBD1 matching 9 bases. The clonotype comes from a woman aged 18-35 years in a cohort exposed to, infected with or recovered from COVID-19 (not recorded which). The CDR3 is CASSASGQGNQPQHF. CDR3 nucleotides: TGTGCCAGCAGCGCCTCGGGACAGGGAAATCAGCCCCAGCATTTT.